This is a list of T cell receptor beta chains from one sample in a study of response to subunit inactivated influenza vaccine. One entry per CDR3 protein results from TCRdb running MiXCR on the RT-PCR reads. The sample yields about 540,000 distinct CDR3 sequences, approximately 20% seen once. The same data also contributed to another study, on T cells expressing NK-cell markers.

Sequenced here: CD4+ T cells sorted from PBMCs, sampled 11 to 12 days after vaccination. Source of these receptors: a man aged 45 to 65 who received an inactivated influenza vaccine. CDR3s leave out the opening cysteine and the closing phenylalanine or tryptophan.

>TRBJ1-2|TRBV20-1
SARNRVAGYT
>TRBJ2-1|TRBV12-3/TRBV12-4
ASRWGTDNEQF
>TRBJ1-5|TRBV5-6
ASSLAGRGSNQPQH
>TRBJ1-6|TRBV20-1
SASPGEYNSPLH
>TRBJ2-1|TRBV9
ASSASRLAGERKQF
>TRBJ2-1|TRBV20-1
SARGRGTSGLSEQF
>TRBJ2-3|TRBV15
ATSHPGRTGLFGDTQY
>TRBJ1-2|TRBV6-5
ASSYPPSRAHYGYT
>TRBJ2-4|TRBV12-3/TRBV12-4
ASSPRLAKNIQY
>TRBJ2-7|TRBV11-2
ARSQPKGQGPYEQY
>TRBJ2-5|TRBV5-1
ASRPTGAIQETQY
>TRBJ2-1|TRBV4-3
ASSQQRGLSYNEQF
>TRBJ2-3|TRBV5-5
ASSLVQIGTDTQY
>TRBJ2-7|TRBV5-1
ASSVYTDYEQY
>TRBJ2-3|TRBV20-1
SARSGSRADTQY
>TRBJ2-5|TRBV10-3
AIRDRGETQY
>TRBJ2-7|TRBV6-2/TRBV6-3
ASSPEPLAGEGYEQY
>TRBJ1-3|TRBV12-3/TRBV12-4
ASSATWGAGNTIY
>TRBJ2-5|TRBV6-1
ASRTGILQETQY
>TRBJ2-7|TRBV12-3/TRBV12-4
ASSFVSGTGGEQY
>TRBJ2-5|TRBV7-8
ASSLAAGGGRETQY
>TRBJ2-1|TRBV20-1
SARGLAGNIGPF